This T cell receptor gamma chain is drawn from a study of Vδ1+ human thymocytes. J lost 6 bases, V lost 0 bases, and 5 bases had no gene match. The CDR3 consists of 13 residues. Germline V gives CDR1 GITISATS, CDR2 ISYDGTV (reference sequence). A few counts support this clone. The target antigen is unknown. General study points: In the thymus, TRG and TRD repertoires looked highly polyclonal with Gaussian CDR3 lengths. Many TRG clonotypes were shared between donors; TRD repertoires were essentially private.

Sequences come from RNA converted to cDNA by reverse transcription. Pooled V-gene forward primers with one constant-region reverse primer generated the CDR3 amplicons by multiplex PCR. TCRdb re-called the multiplex PCR reads using CATT. The table shows around 11,000 gamma-chain clones, with more than 35% occurring only once. The rearrangement links TRGV9 to TRGJ1 or TRGJ2. The source material was Vdelta1+ gamma-delta thymocytes from the thymus. Subset denoted: FACS-sorted CD3+ TCRalphabeta- TCRVdelta1+ TCRVdelta2- thymocytes. The receptor comes from a boy less than two years old who had congenital heart surgery. CDR3 sequence reads: CALWEVLIYKKLF. The CDR3 DNA reads TGTGCCTTGTGGGAGGTGCTCATTTATAAGAAACTCTTT.